This T cell receptor beta chain is drawn from a study of early T cells in non-severe SARS-CoV-2 infection. The CDR3 covers 15 residues. Germline CDR1 reads MDHEN; CDR2 reads SYDVKM. After removal of 6 bases from V and 0 bases from J, the junction contained 3 bases not matched to a gene. The TCR library protocol was used to attach unique molecular identifiers. These identifiers were attached to individual cDNA molecules. TCRdb re-called the 5' RACE reads with MiXCR, one entry per CDR3 protein. The table lists 80,000 to 95,000 distinct CDR3 sequences, 16% of them singletons. This sequence was found in an adult who was a healthcare worker with PCR-confirmed SARS-CoV-2 infection or an uninfected control (not recorded which). The V gene is TRBV28, the J gene TRBJ2-1; 9 nucleotides agree with TRBD2. This specimen was whole blood, taken at baseline. The CDR3: CASSRLADSYNEQFF. The CDR3 DNA is TGTGCCAGCAGCCGACTAGCGGACTCCTACAATGAGCAGTTCTTC.